Listed here are 26 T cell receptor beta chains from one sample, sequenced in a study of T cells after yellow fever vaccination. TCRdb re-called the 5' RACE reads through MiXCR, storing one row per CDR3 protein. Of about 350,000 distinct CDR3 sequences detected, roughly 8% appear once; the ten largest clones hold under 20%. The sample was PBMCs, taken 45 days after the first yellow fever vaccination. The receptors were sampled from a man aged 18 to 29 who received the YFV17D yellow fever vaccine.

This clonotype showed up just a few times. The chain combines TRBV10-3 with TRBJ2-3, with TRBD2 as a possible D gene (6 bases). The CDR3 is 19 amino acids. V was trimmed by 3 bases and J by 3 bases, leaving 25 bases between them. In germline, CDR1 is ENHRY, CDR2 SYGVKD. This chain's CDR3 is CAISEPSKDRSRETDTQYF. For the CDR3, the DNA is TGTGCCATCAGTGAACCTTCCAAGGACCGTTCGCGGGAAACAGATACGCAGTATTTT.

This clonotype was counted a few times. J is TRBJ2-1 and V is TRBV9; TRBD1 might be the D (6 bases). CDR3 size: 14 residues. V gave up 4 bases and J gave up 7 bases, with 15 bases separating them. The germline V gene encodes CDR1 SGDLS and CDR2 YYNGEE. The CDR3 bases are TGTGCCAGCAGCCCCTGGACAGTAGGTAATGAGCAGTTCTTC. Translated: CASSPWTVGNEQFF.

This clonotype has just a few counts. The chain recombines TRBV4-3 with TRBJ1-1, with 11 bases that match TRBD1. V gave up 4 bases and J gave up 1 base; unmatched junction bases: 5. The length of the CDR3 is 16 residues. Germline CDR1 reads LGHNA; CDR2 reads YSLEER. Written as DNA, the CDR3 is TGCGCCAGCAGCCCATTGGGACAGGGGGAGAACACTGAAGCTTTCTTT. The encoded protein is CASSPLGQGENTEAFF.

The gene calls are TRBV20-1 and TRBJ2-3, with 8 bases matching TRBD2. The CDR3 extends over 16 amino acids. The ends lost 3 bases at V and 2 bases at J; junction bases unmatched: 10. CDR1 and CDR2 (germline): DFQATT, SNEGSKA (reference sequence). The chain's CDR3 is CSASRVAGGSTDTQYF. CDR3 coding DNA: TGCAGTGCTAGTCGGGTCGCGGGGGGCTCCACAGATACGCAGTATTTT.

Many counts were recorded for this clonotype. The chain has TRBV11-1 and TRBJ1-1; 7 bases line up with TRBD1. The CDR3 has 14 residues. J gave up 1 base and V 5 bases, and 4 bases lay outside the gene matches. The germline V gene encodes CDR1 SGHAT and CDR2 FQDESV (reference sequence). In DNA form, the CDR3 reads TGTGCCAGCAGCCAACGGACAGGGAACACTGAAGCTTTCTTT. Translated, it gives CASSQRTGNTEAFF.

This clonotype was seen more than once but under ten times. This rearrangement joins TRBV5-1 to TRBJ1-2, with 7 bases identical to TRBD1. This CDR3 has 14 amino acids. Per the germline V gene, CDR1 is SGHRS and CDR2 is YFSETQ. V shed 5 bases and J 2 bases; nucleotides not matched to a gene: 6. CDR3 coding DNA: TGCGCCAGCAGACGACCGGGACAGAACTATGGCTACACCTTC. As protein: CASRRPGQNYGYTF.

This clonotype has more than one count but fewer than ten. The chain is built from TRBV20-1 and TRBJ2-7, with TRBD1 matching 7 bases. Germline CDR1 reads DFQATT; CDR2 reads SNEGSKA (reference sequence). J was trimmed by 9 bases and V by 6 bases; bases with no gene match: 8. This CDR3 is built from 11 residues. The CDR3 loop is CSAKTGARQYF. DNA of the CDR3: TGCAGTGCGAAAACAGGGGCAAGGCAGTACTTC.

This clonotype was seen a few times. The chain uses TRBV7-2 and TRBJ1-2; the D is unclear. The ends were cut back, 1 base at V and 2 bases at J, with 5 bases in the middle. Per the germline V gene, CDR1 is SGHTA and CDR2 is FQGNSA. The CDR3 contains 13 residues. CDR3 sequence reads: CASSLVQNYGYTF. The CDR3 nucleotides are TGTGCCAGCAGCTTAGTGCAGAACTATGGCTACACCTTC. The full variable domain, with the rest looked up from reference TRBV7-2 and TRBJ1-2, is GAGVSQSPSNKVTEKGKDVELRCDPISGHTALYWYRQSLGQGLEFLIYFQGNSAPDKSGLPSDRFSAERTGGSVSTLTIQRTQQEDSAVYLCASSLVQNYGYTFGSGTRLTVV.

This clonotype was recorded at least ten times. V and J are TRBV7-9 and TRBJ2-7, with D unresolved. From germline, CDR1 is SEHNR and CDR2 FQNEAQ (reference sequence). With 3 bases removed from V and 6 bases from J, the gap between germline ends came to 9 bases. The CDR3 sequence is 12 residues long. The CDR3 is CASSFSLGEQYV. CDR3 DNA sequence: TGTGCCAGCAGCTTTTCGTTGGGCGAGCAGTACGTC.

V gene TRBV10-3 combines with J gene TRBJ1-4; the D gene is possibly TRBD1 (5 bases). This CDR3 is 15 amino acids long. CDR1 and CDR2 (germline): ENHRY, SYGVKD. The V and J ends lost 2 bases and 4 bases respectively, with 11 bases between them. DNA of the CDR3: TGTGCCATCAGTGAGGTGGGGACTGGTAATGAAAAACTGTTTTTT. It specifies CAISEVGTGNEKLFF.

The chain has TRBV20-1 and TRBJ1-2, with 9 bases fitting TRBD1. The V gene's germline CDR1 is DFQATT and CDR2 SNEGSKA (reference sequence). The CDR3 contains 14 residues. The trim removed 6 bases at V and 0 bases at J, leaving 5 bases unmatched. The CDR3 reads CSAPGQGPNYGYTF. The CDR3 DNA is TGCAGTGCCCCTGGACAGGGGCCTAACTATGGCTACACCTTC.

The sample holds a few counts of this clonotype. The CDR3: CASSQGEQGGKKLFF. Here the CDR3 DNA reads TGTGCCAGCAGCCAGGGGGAACAGGGAGGCAAAAAACTGTTTTTT. This sequence joins TRBV3-1 and TRBJ1-4, with D perhaps TRBD1 (6 bases). The CDR3 contains 15 residues. Germline V gene lookup returns CDR1 LGHDT and CDR2 YNNKEL (reference sequence). The germline V and J ends were trimmed by 3 bases and 9 bases, with 17 bases remaining between them.

This clonotype was detected only a few times. The chain links TRBV3-1 to TRBJ2-1; 7 nucleotides match TRBD1. V dropped 3 bases and J dropped 9; count of bases not matched to a gene: 8. Germline V gene sequence: CDR1 LGHDT, CDR2 YNNKEL (reference sequence). The length of the CDR3 is 14 residues. CDR3 sequence reads: CASSQGWDSGEQFF. CDR3 nucleotide sequence: TGTGCCAGCAGCCAGGGTTGGGACAGTGGTGAGCAGTTCTTC.

In this sample, this clonotype turned up a few times. V gene TRBV3-1 combines with J gene TRBJ2-5, with unresolved D. Trimming stripped 4 bases from V and 2 bases from J, with 14 bases between. Per germline, CDR1 LGHDT and CDR2 YNNKEL (reference sequence). This CDR3 spans 15 amino acids. CDR3 DNA: TGTGCCAGCAGCCGGACGATTTCGATTCAAGAGACCCAGTACTTC. Protein: CASSRTISIQETQYF.

The chain is built from TRBV12-3 or TRBV12-4 and TRBJ2-1; 7 positions agree with TRBD1. V lost 4 bases and J lost 1; bases outside the gene matches: 1. The CDR3 contains 14 residues. CDR3: CASSYRGSYNEQFF. In nucleotides, the CDR3 is TGTGCCAGCAGTTACAGGGGATCCTACAATGAGCAGTTCTTC.

The chain has TRBV6-2 or TRBV6-3 and TRBJ2-7; no clear D gene. Germline V lookup: CDR1 MNHEY, CDR2 SVGEGT. Trimming cost V 5 bases and J 4 bases, with 12 bases left between them. The length of the CDR3 is 13 residues. DNA of the CDR3: TGTGCCAGCAGTCTTGGAGTCCTTTACGAGCAGTACGTC. As protein: CASSLGVLYEQYV.

This clonotype occurred many times. The chain carries TRBV7-2 and TRBJ2-7; 8 positions agree with TRBD1. The CDR3 contains 11 residues. CDR1 is SGHTA and CDR2 is FQGNSA in the germline V gene. Germline trimming cut 5 bases from V and 10 bases from J; bases unmatched to any gene: 4. CDR3 in amino acids: CASSTGQGQYF. The DNA of the CDR3 is TGTGCCAGCAGCACAGGACAGGGCCAGTACTTC.

This clonotype was picked up a small number of times. The chain combines TRBV20-1 with TRBJ1-1; a possible D gene is TRBD1 (6 bases). Trimming left V 5 bases short and J 1 base short, with 8 bases between. The CDR3 runs 12 residues. Germline V gives CDR1 DFQATT, CDR2 SNEGSKA (reference sequence). This CDR3 is CSASDRNTEAFF. CDR3 coding DNA: TGCAGTGCTTCGGACAGGAACACTGAAGCTTTCTTT.

This chain uses TRBV7-3 with TRBJ2-3; possibly TRBD1 for D (6 bases). This CDR3 has 14 residues. V was pared by 6 bases and J by 2 bases, with 12 bases between. Germline CDR1 SGHTA, CDR2 FQGTGA. This chain's CDR3 is CASRLQGFTDTQYF. In DNA, the CDR3 is TGTGCCAGCAGACTACAGGGTTTCACAGATACGCAGTATTTT.

The CDR3 nucleotides are TGTGCCAGCAGCTTGGGTGCGGGGACATACACCGGGGAGCTGTTTTTT. Translated: CASSLGAGTYTGELFF. The chain recombines TRBV5-6 with TRBJ2-2; D might be TRBD1 or TRBD2, each matching 6 bases. CDR3 length: 16 amino acids. V lost 0 bases and J 3 bases, leaving 12 bases between the germline ends. From germline, CDR1 is SGHDT and CDR2 YYEEEE.

V is TRBV11-2 and J is TRBJ2-4; D might be TRBD2 (5 bases). The V gene lost 5 bases and the J gene lost 6 bases, with 17 bases spanning the gap. The germline gives CDR1 SGHAT, CDR2 FQNNGV. The CDR3 contains 15 residues. DNA for the CDR3: TGTGCCAGCAGCAATCCCAGTGAGCGGATAAACATTCAGTACTTC. Protein sequence: CASSNPSERINIQYF.

The chain links TRBV5-1 to TRBJ2-1; a weak D match, TRBD2 (5 bases). Germline V gene data show CDR1 as SGHRS and CDR2 as YFSETQ. Between the trimmed V and J ends, which lost 7 bases and 7 bases, there was a span of 15 bases. The CDR3 contains 13 residues. CDR3 nucleotides: TGCGCCAGCTCATATCGACCGGGAAATGAGCAGTTCTTC. As protein: CASSYRPGNEQFF. Full variable domain (remainder filled in from reference TRBV5-1 and TRBJ2-1): KAGVTQTPRYLIKTRGQQVTLSCSPISGHRSVSWYQQTPGQGLQFLFEYFSETQRNKGNFPGRFSGRQFSNSRSEMNVSTLELGDSALYLCASSYRPGNEQFFGPGTRLTVL.

This chain uses TRBV11-2 with TRBJ2-1; D not resolved. V gave up 2 bases and J gave up 6 bases, with 17 bases separating them. Germline loops: CDR1 SGHAT, CDR2 FQNNGV. This CDR3 is 16 amino acids long. This CDR3 reads CASSLIRSGKGNEQFF. DNA for the CDR3: TGTGCCAGCAGCTTAATTAGGTCTGGTAAAGGCAATGAGCAGTTCTTC.

This clonotype was detected a few times. This chain uses TRBV7-9 with TRBJ1-2, with a tentative D call TRBD1 (5 bases). Germline CDR1 reads SEHNR; CDR2 reads FQNEAQ (reference sequence). The ends were cut back, 4 bases at V and 4 bases at J, with 13 bases in the middle. This CDR3 comprises 14 residues. The DNA for the CDR3 is TGTGCCAGCAGCTCTGACAGAAACCCCTATGGCTACACCTTC. Residues: CASSSDRNPYGYTF.

The chain carries TRBV24-1 and TRBJ2-5, with 9 bases that match TRBD1. The CDR3 extends over 16 amino acids. Trimming took 3 bases from V and 6 from J; bases not matched to a gene: 10. Germline V gene sequence: CDR1 KGHDR, CDR2 SFDVKD. CDR3 nucleotide sequence: TGTGCCACCAGTGATCCCGGGACAGGGACGGGTAAGACCCAGTACTTC. It yields the protein CATSDPGTGTGKTQYF.

This clonotype was recorded at least ten times. The chain joins TRBV7-2 to TRBJ2-1; TRBD2 aligns across 10 bases. Germline trimming cut 2 bases from V and 9 bases from J; bases unmatched to any gene: 4. Germline-derived CDR1 and CDR2 are SGHTA and FQGNSA. The CDR3 covers 14 residues. The DNA of the CDR3 is TGTGCCAGCAGCTTACTAGCGGGGGCTATTGAGCAGTTCTTC. It encodes CASSLLAGAIEQFF.